Listed here are 32 T cell receptor beta chains from one sample, sequenced in a study of shared clonotypes between healthy human individuals. Clones were sequenced by immunoSEQ multiplex PCR, and TCRdb holds only the in-frame ones, with some missing. The sample includes some 1 million clones, approximately 76% of them seen just once. The sequenced sample was memory CD4+ T cells sorted from blood. Specified subset: CD45RA-negative fraction. These receptors all stem from a man between 18 and 35 years old in good health.

The rearrangement joins TRBV5-6 to TRBJ2-5, with 7 bases aligning to TRBD1. CDR1 is SGHDT and CDR2 is YYEEEE in the germline V gene. Trimming cost V 4 bases and J 7 bases; bases outside gene matches: 10. The CDR3 contains 14 residues. DNA of the CDR3: TGTGCCAGCAGCCTGGGACAGCCCCGGGGGACCCAGTACTTC. Translation gives CASSLGQPRGTQYF.

This clone has ten or more counts. The chain couples TRBV11-3 to TRBJ2-2, with D unresolved. The CDR3 consists of 14 residues. Germline CDR1 is SGHNT and CDR2 is YENEEA. V shed 1 base and J shed 7 bases, with 10 bases lying between them. The CDR3 DNA reads TGTGCCAGCAGCTTAGGGGCAGTAGGCGGGGAGCTGTTTTTT. Amino acid sequence: CASSLGAVGGELFF.

This chain uses TRBV9 with TRBJ2-3; TRBD2 agrees at 10 bases. Germline CDR1 SGDLS, CDR2 YYNGEE. This CDR3 has 18 residues. Trimming took 0 bases from V and 6 from J; bases not matched to a gene: 13. The CDR3 DNA reads as TGTGCCAGCAGCGTAGGGAGCCAGACAGCGGGAGGGTCGGATACGCAGTATTTT. This translates into CASSVGSQTAGGSDTQYF.

This rearrangement joins TRBV2 to TRBJ1-1, with 9 nucleotides matching TRBD1. Germline lookup yields CDR1 SNHLY and CDR2 FYNNEI. The V gene end was trimmed by 6 bases and the J gene end by 1 base; junction bases not matched to a gene: 9. This CDR3 comprises 16 residues. The CDR3 DNA reads as TGTGCCAGCAGCCCCGCACCGGGACAGGGGAACACTGAAGCTTTCTTT. Protein sequence: CASSPAPGQGNTEAFF. Supplemented by reference TRBV2 and TRBJ1-1, the full variable domain reads EPEVTQTPSHQVTQMGQEVILRCVPISNHLYFYWYRQILGQKVEFLVSFYNNEISEKSEIFDDQFSVERPDGSNFTLKIRSTKLEDSAMYFCASSPAPGQGNTEAFFGQGTRLTVV.

The chain couples TRBV2 to TRBJ2-7; no clear D. Germline loops: CDR1 SNHLY, CDR2 FYNNEI. This CDR3 is built from 13 residues. Trimming took 6 bases from V and 5 from J, leaving 14 bases between them. The CDR3 loop reads CASRGLGLNEQYF. CDR3 nucleotides: TGTGCCAGCAGGGGCCTCGGCCTCAACGAGCAGTACTTC.

This rearrangement joins TRBV27 to TRBJ1-3; D gene ambiguous. CDR3 size: 17 residues. Germline CDR1 and CDR2: MNHEY and SMNVEV (reference sequence). Trimming took off 0 bases at V and 3 bases at J, with 15 bases between the two ends. CDR3 in amino acids: CASSLSHPRISGNTIYF. The CDR3 region has the DNA TGTGCCAGCAGTTTATCCCATCCCCGAATCAGTGGAAACACCATATATTTT.

The rearrangement uses TRBV7-2 and TRBJ2-2, with D perhaps given as TRBD1 or TRBD2 (5 bases each). Germline V gene sequence: CDR1 SGHTA, CDR2 FQGNSA. The CDR3 contains 16 residues. With 5 bases removed from V and 4 bases from J, the gap between germline ends came to 17 bases. The CDR3 loop is CASSDDRAGTTGELFF. CDR3 nucleotide sequence: TGTGCCAGCAGCGACGACCGGGCAGGGACCACCGGGGAGCTGTTTTTT.

The CDR3 loop reads CASSEVTTGELFF. Here the CDR3 DNA reads TGCGCCAGCAGCGAGGTTACGACCGGGGAGCTGTTTTTT. The V gene is TRBV5-1, the J gene TRBJ2-2; D gene ambiguous. With 4 bases removed from V and 5 bases from J, the gap between germline ends came to 9 bases. The CDR3 has 13 amino acids. Germline V CDR1 and CDR2: SGHRS, YFSETQ. Looking up the rest from reference TRBV5-1 and TRBJ2-2 gives the full variable domain: KAGVTQTPRYLIKTRGQQVTLSCSPISGHRSVSWYQQTPGQGLQFLFEYFSETQRNKGNFPGRFSGRQFSNSRSEMNVSTLELGDSALYLCASSEVTTGELFFGEGSRLTVL.

The chain couples TRBV20-1 to TRBJ1-2; weak D call: TRBD1 (5 bases). Germline assignment: CDR1 DFQATT and CDR2 SNEGSKA (reference sequence). Trimming removed 7 bases from V and 6 bases from J, with 9 bases in between. This CDR3 is 10 amino acids long. The CDR3 nucleotides are TGCAGTGGGGGGGGAAATGGCTACACCTTC. Its translation is CSGGGNGYTF.

J is TRBJ1-6 and V is TRBV7-9; unclear D gene. The ends were cut back, 5 bases at V and 1 base at J, with 18 bases in the middle. Germline lookup yields CDR1 SEHNR and CDR2 FQNEAQ (reference sequence). This CDR3 has 18 residues. The CDR3 nucleotides are TGTGCCAGCAGCCCCGGAAGTGGGATGCGTTCCTATAATTCACCCCTCCACTTT. Translated, it gives CASSPGSGMRSYNSPLHF.

This clone was detected a few times. This rearrangement joins TRBV13 to TRBJ2-3, with D uncertain. CDR3 length: 17 residues. V dropped 0 bases and J dropped 1 base, with 14 bases sitting between them. Germline CDR1 PRHDT, CDR2 FYEKMQ (reference sequence). In nucleotides, the CDR3 is TGTGCCAGCAGCTTAGGGCAAGGTAGGGTTGGCACAGATACGCAGTATTTT. Amino acids: CASSLGQGRVGTDTQYF.

The table lists this clone with a count of one. The V and J genes are TRBV6-4 and TRBJ2-1, with 11 bases aligning to TRBD2. Germline V CDR1 and CDR2: MRHNA, SNTAGT. The CDR3 runs 19 residues. The J segment lost 3 bases and the V segment lost 4 bases, leaving 14 bases of the junction unmatched. CDR3 nucleotide sequence: TGTGCCAGCAGTGGCCCCCCTTTAGCGGGAGGGGCTCTCTACAATGAGCAGTTCTTC. Its protein is CASSGPPLAGGALYNEQFF.

The genes are TRBV5-1 and TRBJ2-2; 10 nucleotides match TRBD2. Losses at the gene ends were 1 base for V and 0 bases for J; bases not matched to a gene: 3. The CDR3 is 17 amino acids. CDR1 and CDR2 from the germline V gene are SGHRS and YFSETQ. The chain's CDR3 is CASSLQTSGANTGELFF. CDR3 in DNA: TGCGCCAGCAGCTTGCAAACTAGCGGGGCGAACACCGGGGAGCTGTTTTTT.

The rearrangement uses TRBV9 and TRBJ2-2; no clear D gene. The CDR3 extends over 14 amino acids. Germline CDR1 and CDR2: SGDLS and YYNGEE. Trimming removed 3 bases at V and 5 bases at J, with 11 bases between. The CDR3 is CASSASRRTGELFF. In DNA, the CDR3 is TGTGCCAGCAGCGCCAGCCGGCGAACCGGGGAGCTGTTTTTT.

In its sample, this clone was seen a few times. Other nucleotide sequences in the sample specify the same CDR3. This chain joins TRBV2 and TRBJ1-3; D is unresolved. CDR3 length: 14 residues. The V end lost 6 bases, the J end lost 0 bases, and 9 bases lay between the germline ends. Germline CDR1 is SNHLY and CDR2 is FYNNEI. The DNA of the CDR3 is TGTGCCAGCAGAGCACAGATCTCTGGAAACACCATATATTTT. Translated, it gives CASRAQISGNTIYF.

The chain has TRBV19 and TRBJ1-1, with 10 bases lining up with TRBD1. The germline gives CDR1 LNHDA, CDR2 SQIVND (reference sequence). J lost 0 bases, V lost 6 bases, and 1 base had no gene match. CDR3 length: 14 amino acids. CDR3 protein: CASRGTGVNTEAFF. For the CDR3, the DNA is TGTGCCAGTAGGGGGACAGGGGTGAACACTGAAGCTTTCTTT.

The CDR3 protein is CASSLGQGPGELFF. The CDR3 nucleotides are TGTGCCAGCAGCCTCGGACAGGGGCCCGGGGAGCTGTTTTTT. The chain employs TRBV7-3 and TRBJ2-2, with 9 bases matching TRBD1. The germline CDR1 and CDR2 sequences are SGHTA and FQGTGA. J was trimmed by 6 bases and V by 5 bases; bases with no gene match: 4. The CDR3 length is 14 residues. Complete variable domain (other parts from reference TRBV7-3 and TRBJ2-2): GAGVSQTPSNKVTEKGKYVELRCDPISGHTALYWYRQSLGQGPEFLIYFQGTGAADDSGLPNDRFFAVRPEGSVSTLKIQRTERGDSAVYLCASSLGQGPGELFFGEGSRLTVL.

In DNA, the CDR3 is TGTGCCAGCAGCTTGCAGGACTTCGGTGAGCAGTTCTTC. This translates into CASSLQDFGEQFF. This rearrangement joins TRBV5-6 to TRBJ2-1; D may be TRBD2 (5 bases). The V end lost 1 base, the J end lost 9 bases, and 11 bases lay between the germline ends. This CDR3 has 13 residues. Germline CDR1 and CDR2: SGHDT and YYEEEE.

V gene TRBV9 combines with J gene TRBJ2-3; no clear D. V was pared by 3 bases and J by 4 bases, with 9 bases between. This CDR3 has 13 residues. Germline assignment: CDR1 SGDLS and CDR2 YYNGEE. Here the CDR3 DNA reads TGTGCCAGCAGCGCTCTAGGGCCAGATACGCAGTATTTT. Its protein is CASSALGPDTQYF.

V is TRBV5-4 and J is TRBJ1-2; 7 bases fit TRBD1. The CDR3 is 15 amino acids. Germline V gene lookup returns CDR1 SGHNT and CDR2 YYREEE (reference sequence). J lost 4 bases, V lost 4 bases, and 10 bases had no gene match. CDR3 sequence: CASSDHRGSGYGYTF. The CDR3 DNA follows: TGTGCCAGCAGCGACCACAGGGGTTCGGGCTATGGCTACACCTTC.

This clone was counted a single time. The chain combines TRBV5-6 with TRBJ2-3; D is tentatively TRBD1 or TRBD2 (6 bases each). CDR3 length: 15 residues. Germline-derived CDR1 and CDR2 are SGHDT and YYEEEE. V gave up 4 bases and J gave up 0 bases, with 12 bases separating them. The chain's CDR3 is CASSGRGRSTDTQYF. CDR3 DNA sequence: TGTGCCAGCAGCGGTCGGGGGCGAAGCACAGATACGCAGTATTTT.

The CDR3 loop is CASSFDTLGNTIYF. The CDR3 DNA reads TGTGCCAGCAGCTTTGACACCCTCGGGAACACCATATATTTT. The V and J genes are TRBV7-9 and TRBJ1-3; D ambiguous. The V end lost 3 bases, the J end lost 7 bases, and 13 bases lay between the germline ends. Germline CDR1 and CDR2: SEHNR and FQNEAQ (reference sequence). The CDR3 consists of 14 residues.

This chain connects TRBV5-1 to TRBJ2-1; a weak D match, TRBD2 (5 bases). The V end was cut by 0 bases, the J end by 3 bases, with 10 bases between. Germline V gene lookup returns CDR1 SGHRS and CDR2 YFSETQ. The CDR3 loop spans 15 amino acids. The CDR3 DNA sequence: TGCGCCAGCAGCTTGGGGGTCGGACTCTACAATGAGCAGTTCTTC. It specifies CASSLGVGLYNEQFF.

The V call is TRBV18, the J call TRBJ2-5; a possible D gene is TRBD2 (5 bases). This CDR3 has 14 residues. Germline CDR1 reads KGHSH; CDR2 reads LQKENI. Trimming cost V 3 bases and J 5 bases, with 13 bases left between them. The CDR3 sequence is CASSPTGEEETQYF. CDR3 bases: TGTGCCAGCTCACCGACCGGGGAAGAGGAGACCCAGTACTTC. The full variable domain, its missing parts supplied by reference TRBV18 and TRBJ2-5, is NAGVMQNPRHLVRRRGQEARLRCSPMKGHSHVYWYRQLPEEGLKFMVYLQKENIIDESGMPKERFSAEFPKEGPSILRIQQVVRGDSAAYFCASSPTGEEETQYFGPGTRLLVL.

This sequence joins TRBV7-9 and TRBJ2-5; the D gene is possibly TRBD2 (6 bases). CDR3 length: 15 residues. V was cut by 5 bases and J by 5 bases, with 18 bases left in between. In germline, CDR1 is SEHNR, CDR2 FQNEAQ (reference sequence). CDR3 amino acids: CASSPGSLGRETQYF. The DNA for the CDR3 is TGTGCCAGCAGCCCCGGGTCATTAGGGAGGGAGACCCAGTACTTC.

A few counts support this clone. The chain is built from TRBV30 and TRBJ1-4; D call uncertain. The germline CDR1 and CDR2 sequences are GTSNPN and SVGIG (reference sequence). Trimming shortened V by 1 base and J by 4 bases, and 10 bases separated the two germline ends. The CDR3 covers 14 residues. CDR3 loop: CAWSDGSGNEKLFF. CDR3 nucleotide sequence: TGTGCCTGGAGTGATGGCAGCGGTAATGAAAAACTGTTTTTT.

This chain joins TRBV6-5 and TRBJ1-6; 8 bases are shared with TRBD1. Germline V gene sequence: CDR1 MNHEY, CDR2 SVGAGI. Trimming removed 6 bases from V and 9 bases from J; junction bases left unmatched: 4. The CDR3 covers 13 residues. CDR3 DNA: TGTGCCAGCAGACCTACAGGGGGTTCACCCCTCCACTTT. Translation gives CASRPTGGSPLHF.

V gene TRBV21-1 combines with J gene TRBJ1-1; TRBD1 is the table's D call and was not checked against the DNA. TRBV21-1 is tagged as a pseudogene. The CDR3 consists of 18 residues. The CDR3: CASSRGGQGAFEGTEAFF. For the CDR3, the DNA is TGTGCCAGCAGCAGAGGGGGACAGGGGGCGTTTGAGGGCACTGAAGCTTTCTTT.

The chain uses TRBV23-1 and TRBJ2-3; maybe TRBD2 (6 bases). TRBV23-1 is marked as an open reading frame, function uncertain. The V and J ends lost 4 bases and 6 bases respectively, with 8 bases between them. The CDR3 has 12 residues. CDR3 in DNA: TGCGCCAGCAGTCTTGGGGGGGATACGCAGTATTTT. This sequence encodes CASSLGGDTQYF.

The chain uses TRBV6-1 and TRBJ1-4; D gene unclear. Trimming stripped 1 base from V and 3 bases from J, with 12 bases between. The CDR3 runs to 16 residues. The V gene's germline CDR1 is MNHNS and CDR2 SASEGT. CDR3 sequence (DNA): TGTGCCAGCAGTGAAGGTTCCAGGCTAGCTAATGAAAAACTGTTTTTT. This translates into CASSEGSRLANEKLFF.

J is TRBJ2-7 and V is TRBV14; TRBD2 agrees at 7 bases. Germline values: CDR1 SGHDN, CDR2 FVKESK. J lost 2 bases, V lost 2 bases, and 3 bases had no gene match. This CDR3 contains 14 residues. The CDR3 is CASSQTGGPYEQYF. CDR3 sequence (DNA): TGTGCCAGCAGCCAAACGGGAGGACCCTACGAGCAGTACTTC.

The V and J genes are TRBV2 and TRBJ2-5; 10 nucleotides align to TRBD2. This CDR3 region has 15 residues. CDR1 is SNHLY, CDR2 FYNNEI, per germline. Losses at the gene ends were 3 bases for V and 2 bases for J; bases not matched to a gene: 3. In DNA, the CDR3 is TGTGCCAGCAGTGAGGGACTAGCGAGACAAGAGACCCAGTACTTC. Its translation: CASSEGLARQETQYF.